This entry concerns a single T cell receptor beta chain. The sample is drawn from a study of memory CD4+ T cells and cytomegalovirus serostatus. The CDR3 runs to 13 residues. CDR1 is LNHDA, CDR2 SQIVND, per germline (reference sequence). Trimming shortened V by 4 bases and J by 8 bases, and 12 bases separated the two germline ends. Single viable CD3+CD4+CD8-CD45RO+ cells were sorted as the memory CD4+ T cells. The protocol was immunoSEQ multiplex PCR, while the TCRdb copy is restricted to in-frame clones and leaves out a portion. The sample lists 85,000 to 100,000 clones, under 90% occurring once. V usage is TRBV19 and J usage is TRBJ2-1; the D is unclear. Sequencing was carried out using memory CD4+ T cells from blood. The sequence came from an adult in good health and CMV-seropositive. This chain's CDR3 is CASSTTNGHEQFF. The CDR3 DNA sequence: TGTGCCAGTAGTACTACAAACGGCCATGAGCAGTTCTTC.